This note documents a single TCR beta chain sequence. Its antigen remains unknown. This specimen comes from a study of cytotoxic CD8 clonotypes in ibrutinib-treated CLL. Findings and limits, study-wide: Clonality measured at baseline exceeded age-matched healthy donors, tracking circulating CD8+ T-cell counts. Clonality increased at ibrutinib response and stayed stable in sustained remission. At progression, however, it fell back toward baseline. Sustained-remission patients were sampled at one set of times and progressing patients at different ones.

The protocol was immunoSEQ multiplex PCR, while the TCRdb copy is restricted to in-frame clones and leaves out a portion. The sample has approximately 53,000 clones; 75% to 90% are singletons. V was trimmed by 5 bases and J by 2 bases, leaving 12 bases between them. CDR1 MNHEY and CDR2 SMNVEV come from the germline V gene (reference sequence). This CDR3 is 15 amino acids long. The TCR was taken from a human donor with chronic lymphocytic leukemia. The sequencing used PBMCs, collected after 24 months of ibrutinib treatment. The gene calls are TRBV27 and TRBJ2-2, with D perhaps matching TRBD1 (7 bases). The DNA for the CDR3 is TGTGCCAGCAGTAAGGAGGGGGCTAACACCGGGGAGCTGTTTTTT. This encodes CASSKEGANTGELFF.